This TCR beta chain came from a study of identical twins. Findings of the study overall: Alpha sequences that were out-of-frame and twin-shared showed an excess of low generation probability.

Concerning this clonotype itself: Its antigen is unknown.

The cDNA had a unique molecular identifier and a template-switch universal primer site. TCRdb ran MiXCR on the 5' RACE reads and lists one entry per CDR3 protein. Of around 490,000 distinct CDR3 sequences listed, under 25% were seen once; the top ten hold approximately 0.5%. This CDR3 contains 16 residues. V gave up 4 bases and J gave up 3 bases; unmatched junction bases: 7. CDR1 is LGHDT and CDR2 is YNNKEL in the germline V gene (reference sequence). These data also formed part of another study, on yellow fever vaccine responses in identical twins.

The gene calls are TRBV3-1 and TRBJ2-2; 8 nucleotides match TRBD1. Sequenced input: CD4+ T cells sorted from blood. This clonotype was sampled from a woman under 30 in good health. The CDR3 bases are TGTGCCAGCAGCCGGAAAAGGACAGGGCACACCGGGGAGCTGTTTTTT. Encoded protein: CASSRKRTGHTGELFF.